The present T cell receptor (beta chain) was sequenced within a study of identical twins. Whole-study results and caveats: Beta clonotypes that were abundant in cord blood contained fewer insertions, a pattern absent from memory repertoires. With beta out-of-frame sequences, excess sharing by twins was weaker.

This clonotype appeared a few times. Its specificity is not known. Unique molecular identifiers were in the cDNA, with template-switch universal primer binding. One entry per CDR3 protein, called by TCRdb with MiXCR from the 5' RACE reads. The sample lists more than 400,000 distinct CDR3 sequences, nearly 15% occurring once. The CDR3 extends over 13 amino acids. With V trimmed by 6 bases and J by 6 bases, 4 bases remained unmatched. The same sample was also studied in work on yellow fever vaccine responses in identical twins.

The V call is TRBV12-3 or TRBV12-4, the J call TRBJ2-1; 8 bases are a match to TRBD2. Source material: CD4+ T cells sorted from blood. The source of this sequence is a woman aged 18-30 years in good health. The CDR3 DNA reads TGTGCCAGCAGAGCGGGAGTTCCCAATGAGCAGTTCTTC. This codes for CASRAGVPNEQFF.